This entry is about one T cell receptor (beta chain). What it recognizes is unknown. Clones were sequenced by immunoSEQ multiplex PCR, and TCRdb holds only the in-frame ones, with some missing. Among about 60,000 clones, under 85% were seen once, and the ten largest hold 3.5% to 4.5%. These data are taken from a study of a mutant IDH1 vaccine in newly diagnosed glioma. Looking at the study overall: Those enrolled had earlier been treated with radiotherapy, temozolomide, or both, mostly both. Study observations and caveats: Apparently, pseudoprogression bore no relation to changes among the top peripheral T cell clonotypes.

Germline V gene data show CDR1 as LGHNA and CDR2 as YSLEER. The V end lost 3 bases, the J end lost 4 bases, and 12 bases lay between the germline ends. The CDR3 has 15 amino acids. The time point was: week 11, during vaccination. One vaccine dose held 300 ug of mutant IDH1 20-mer peptide and came with topical imiquimod. The gene calls are TRBV4-3 and TRBJ2-2; D not certain. This material consisted of PBMCs, taken from a glioma patient whose treatment included an IDH1 peptide vaccine. The receptor was derived from a man younger than 45 with glioma. CDR3 amino acids: CASSHEGMGTGELFF. The CDR3 DNA is TGCGCCAGCAGCCACGAAGGCATGGGCACCGGGGAGCTGTTTTTT.